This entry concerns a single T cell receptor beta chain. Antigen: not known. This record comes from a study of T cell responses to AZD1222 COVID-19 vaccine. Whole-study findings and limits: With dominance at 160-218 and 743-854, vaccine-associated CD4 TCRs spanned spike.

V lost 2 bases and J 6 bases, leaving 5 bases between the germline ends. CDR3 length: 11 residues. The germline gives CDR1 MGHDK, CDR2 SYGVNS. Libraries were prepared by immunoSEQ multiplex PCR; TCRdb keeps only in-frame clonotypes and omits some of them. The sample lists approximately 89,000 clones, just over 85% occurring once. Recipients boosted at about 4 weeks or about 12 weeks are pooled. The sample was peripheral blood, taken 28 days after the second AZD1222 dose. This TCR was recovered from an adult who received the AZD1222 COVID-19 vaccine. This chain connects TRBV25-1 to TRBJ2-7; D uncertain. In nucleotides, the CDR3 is TGTGCCAGCAGTGAAGGTGGCGAGCAGTACTTC. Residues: CASSEGGEQYF.